This T cell receptor (beta chain) is from a study of identical twins (TCRdb year 2016). Describing the broader study: TCR alpha and beta repertoires from monozygotic twins, unrelated adults of various ages and cord blood were deep-sequenced to test whether fetal clonotypes persist. To rule out contamination, the twin experiments were replicated at different times with different library preparation protocols. Broader findings and caveats from the paper: Invariant T cells such as MAIT and iNKT could partly confound zero-insertion analyses, although diverse VJ usage argued against such confounding for most clonotypes. The excess sharing between twins in beta out-of-frame sequences was weaker because fewer shared sequences reduced the signal-to-noise ratio. Conclusions relied on cross-sectional statistical analysis, since the same donors could not be followed over many years. In monozygotic twins, recombination models systematically underestimated out-of-frame TCR alpha sharing, but the models matched the sharing seen between unrelated individuals. Out-of-frame TCR alpha sequences shared between twins showed an excess of low generation-probability sequences compared with coincidental sharing between unrelated individuals. Abundant cord blood beta clonotypes carried fewer insertions; young adult naive repertoires showed a weaker similar trend, while memory repertoires showed none.

The CDR3, cysteine through phenylalanine, is 15 amino acids long. CDR3 DNA is the only sequence kept; it has 45 bases, read in frame from the first base. CDR1 SEHNR and CDR2 FQNEAQ were looked up in the germline V gene (reference sequence). For this chain, trimming is 5 bases at the V end and 4 bases at the J end, and the number of junction bases without a gene match is 6. This clonotype was seen a few times. Its binding antigen is unknown. No per-base quality is available; no much larger clone lies one base away. Every donor in the study was a healthy Caucasian. The researchers also sequenced three unrelated adults who were not twins: a male aged 18 to 30, a male aged 50 to 60, and a female aged 50 to 60. Miltenyi CD45RO+ enrichment and human naive T-cell isolation kits were used to isolate memory (CD45RO+) and naive T cells from PBMC. The library came from 5' RACE. The sequencer listed for this sample is Illumina HiSeq 2000. Template switching added a universal primer binding site, and the final cDNA carried a unique molecular identifier that allowed TCR cDNA molecules to be counted accurately. Specific primers in the conserved constant-segment region were used to synthesize first-strand cDNA for TCR alpha and beta chains. To control for contamination, each cDNA library was double barcoded with a SMART-Mk sample barcode plus Illumina barcodes. TruSeq adapter sequences, together with Illumina sample barcodes, were added in two successive PCR steps. The TCR alpha and beta cDNA libraries were sequenced on the Illumina HiSeq platform using custom primers. The study's processing was this. Unique molecular identifiers were extracted from raw reads with MiGEC, and CDR3 positions were determined with MiXCR. For each individual, recombination models were inferred using an EM algorithm with the repgenHMM and IGoR tools. The tcR package in R was used for shared clonotype analysis, with sharing normalized by the product of cloneset sizes. To study raw recombination free of thymic and clonal selection effects, out-of-frame nonproductive sequences were analyzed. Using fastp trimming at Q25 and MiXCR clonotype assembly, TCRdb reanalyzed the public sequencing data and kept in-frame beta chains. Records with the same CDR3 protein are collapsed into one entry carrying the most frequent genes and DNA. What appears here as the V and J calls and clone size reflects TCRdb's work, not the paper's. Across this sample there are around 370,000 distinct CDR3 sequences, with around 9% seen only once. The ten largest account for around 8.6% of the sample.

The clonotype originates from a woman between 50 and 59 years old in good health. The rearranged chain carries TRBV7-9 and TRBJ2-2, with TRBD2 identical over 8 junction bases. Material for sequencing was naive T cells sorted from blood. The label giving this sample's cell subset or site can be read as: cells isolated with a human naive T-cell isolation kit. The nucleotides read TGTGCCAGCAGCGCCGGGACTAGAGTCACCGGGGAGCTGTTTTTT. Protein translation: CASSAGTRVTGELFF.